The 15 T cell receptor beta chains below were found in one sample sequenced in a study of T cells in tuberculosis. Sorting used thawed, overnight-rested PBMC stained with anti-CD3, a viability dye and GMM-loaded CD1B tetramer. The lipid loaded on the CD1B tetramers was C32 glucose monomycolate from Rhodococcus equi. Assay: immunoSEQ multiplex PCR; the TCRdb copy retains only in-frame clones and omits some. This repertoire shows 80,000 to 90,000 clones, around 90% found once; its top ten account for 1.9%. The specimen was CD1b-GMM tetramer-negative cells sorted from PBMCs. The receptors here all came from an adult woman with latent tuberculosis.

The chain joins TRBV11-2 to TRBJ2-7; 10 positions match TRBD1. V trimming: 3 bases; J trimming: 1 base; junction bases outside the gene matches: 9. Germline V gives CDR1 SGHAT, CDR2 FQNNGV. The CDR3 loop spans 17 amino acids. In nucleotides, the CDR3 is TGTGCCAGCAGCTTTACGACAGGGGGCAGTAGGTCCTACGAGCAGTACTTC. It codes for CASSFTTGGSRSYEQYF.

This sequence joins TRBV27 and TRBJ1-5; D is perhaps TRBD1 (5 bases). CDR3 length equals 13 residues. With 0 bases removed from V and 6 bases from J, the gap between germline ends came to 6 bases. The germline CDR1 and CDR2 sequences are MNHEY and SMNVEV (reference sequence). CDR3 sequence reads: CASSLSGVQPQHF. The CDR3 DNA is TGTGCCAGCAGTTTATCAGGGGTTCAGCCCCAGCATTTT.

The chain carries TRBV28 and TRBJ1-5; perhaps TRBD1 as D (5 bases). V dropped 4 bases and J dropped 6 bases, with 13 bases sitting between them. CDR1 is MDHEN, CDR2 SYDVKM, per germline. This CDR3 spans 14 amino acids. CDR3 sequence (DNA): TGTGCCAGCAGTTCCTTCGGGGGAGGTCAGCCCCAGCATTTT. Translating gives CASSSFGGGQPQHF.

The rearrangement uses TRBV5-1 and TRBJ2-3, with unresolved D. V lost 4 bases to trimming and J lost 1 base, with 10 bases between them. The CDR3 is 14 amino acids. Germline V CDR1 and CDR2: SGHRS, YFSETQ. The CDR3 nucleotides are TGCGCCAGCAGCAAGCCCGAGCGCACAGATACGCAGTATTTT. It translates to CASSKPERTDTQYF.

This chain links TRBV5-1 with TRBJ1-2; a possible D gene is TRBD1 (6 bases). Between the trimmed V and J ends, which lost 0 bases and 6 bases, there was a span of 18 bases. CDR3 length: 16 residues. Germline V lookup: CDR1 SGHRS, CDR2 YFSETQ. The CDR3 loop reads CASSLARGAGKDGYTF. Written as DNA, the CDR3 is TGCGCCAGCAGCTTGGCCCGGGGGGCAGGGAAAGATGGCTACACCTTC.

J is TRBJ2-4 and V is TRBV12-1; TRBD1 is the table's D call, not checked against the DNA. TRBV12-1 is noted as a pseudogene. CDR3 length equals 15 residues. The CDR3 DNA reads TGTGCCAGCAGCTTTGGGGACAATCGAAAAAACATTCAGTACTTC. Residues: CASSFGDNRKNIQYF.

In the case of this clone: The sample holds other DNA sequences that translate to the same CDR3. The V and J genes are TRBV6-6 and TRBJ1-5; 8 nucleotides match TRBD1. The germline V gene encodes CDR1 MNHNY and CDR2 SVGAGI (reference sequence). The CDR3 has 16 amino acids. V lost 0 bases and J lost 4; bases outside the gene matches: 5. CDR3 protein: CASSYSGQGSNQPQHF. CDR3 in DNA: TGTGCCAGCAGTTACTCTGGACAGGGAAGTAATCAGCCCCAGCATTTT.

The chain combines TRBV19 with TRBJ2-1; no definite D call. The germline V gene has CDR1 LNHDA and CDR2 SQIVND (reference sequence). CDR3 length: 15 residues. Between the trimmed V and J ends, which lost 4 bases and 0 bases, there was a span of 10 bases. The CDR3 loop reads CASSTEHLSYNEQFF. The CDR3 nucleotides are TGTGCCAGTAGTACCGAGCATCTCTCCTACAATGAGCAGTTCTTC.

The chain uses TRBV6-5 and TRBJ1-4; D gene uncertain. The CDR3 extends over 13 amino acids. Germline loops: CDR1 MNHEY, CDR2 SVGAGI. The V gene lost 4 bases and the J gene lost 3 bases, with 6 bases spanning the gap. CDR3 bases: TGTGCCAGCAGTTGGCGGGCTAATGAAAAACTGTTTTTT. Translation: CASSWRANEKLFF.

This clone was recorded once. V usage is TRBV6-1 and J usage is TRBJ1-4; 11 bases fit TRBD1. Germline CDR1 reads MNHNS; CDR2 reads SASEGT. J was trimmed by 7 bases and V by 6 bases; bases with no gene match: 4. CDR3 length equals 14 residues. The CDR3 nucleotides read TGTGCCAGCAGCGGGGACAGGGGGGTTGAAAAACTGTTTTTT. Translating it yields CASSGDRGVEKLFF.

The rearrangement joins TRBV6-1 to TRBJ2-7, with D tentatively TRBD2 (7 bases). This CDR3 has 17 residues. CDR1 is MNHNS, CDR2 SASEGT, per germline. Trimming left V 1 base short and J 3 bases short, with 19 bases between. The CDR3 sequence is CASSEVGDPRGHYEQYF. The CDR3 region has the DNA TGTGCCAGCAGTGAAGTTGGGGACCCGCGGGGGCACTACGAGCAGTACTTC.

This chain links TRBV4-3 with TRBJ2-5; 9 nucleotides line up with TRBD2. Trimming at V came to 1 base and at J to 1 base, leaving 4 bases not matched to a gene. Germline CDR1 and CDR2: LGHNA and YSLEER. This CDR3 is built from 16 residues. The CDR3 region is CASSQGLRGGQETQYF. DNA of the CDR3: TGCGCCAGCAGCCAAGGTCTGCGGGGGGGCCAAGAGACCCAGTACTTC.

The V gene is TRBV18, the J gene TRBJ1-5; D remains unclear. Trimming left V 5 bases short and J 1 base short, with 12 bases between. This CDR3 has 15 amino acids. From germline, CDR1 is KGHSH and CDR2 LQKENI. The CDR3, as DNA: TGTGCCAGCTCATCAATGTCTAGGAGCAATCAGCCCCAGCATTTT. This translates into CASSSMSRSNQPQHF. The complete variable domain, with remaining parts taken from reference TRBV18 and TRBJ1-5, reads NAGVMQNPRHLVRRRGQEARLRCSPMKGHSHVYWYRQLPEEGLKFMVYLQKENIIDESGMPKERFSAEFPKEGPSILRIQQVVRGDSAAYFCASSSMSRSNQPQHFGDGTRLSIL.

DNA for the CDR3: TGTGCTAGTGGGGTGGGAGGGCGTACCCAAGAGACCCAGTACTTC. Translated: CASGVGGRTQETQYF. This chain connects TRBV12-5 to TRBJ2-5; TRBD2 matches 7 bases. Germline CDR1 and CDR2: LGHNT and FRNRAP. This CDR3 region has 15 residues. Losses at the gene ends were 6 bases for V and 1 base for J; bases not matched to a gene: 8.

This clone was recorded only once. The rearrangement joins TRBV6-6 to TRBJ2-3, with 8 bases lining up with TRBD1. Germline-derived CDR1 and CDR2 are MNHNY and SVGAGI (reference sequence). The CDR3 consists of 16 residues. V trimming: 4 bases; J trimming: 0 bases; junction bases outside the gene matches: 6. This CDR3 reads CASSWDRRYSTDTQYF. CDR3 sequence (DNA): TGTGCCAGCAGTTGGGACAGGAGATATAGCACAGATACGCAGTATTTT.